Below, 25 T cell receptor beta chains from the same sample are listed, as sequenced in a study of monozygotic twins with inflammatory bowel disease. Using the 5' RACE reads, TCRdb records one entry per CDR3 protein without DNA. Its table lists 300,000 to 450,000 distinct CDR3 sequences. The sequenced sample consisted of blood. These receptors came from a human donor with ulcerative colitis or Crohn's disease, or a healthy co-twin of an affected twin (not recorded which).

This chain's CDR3 is CASSPLGQITEAFF. The chain carries TRBV18 and TRBJ1-1. The CDR3 loop spans 14 amino acids. Germline V CDR1 and CDR2: KGHSH, LQKENI.

This chain's CDR3 is CASSLTSGQGVYEQYF. This chain joins TRBV7-3 and TRBJ2-7; the TCRdb D gene call, TRBD1, has no DNA to confirm it. The CDR3 sequence is 16 residues long. Germline V gives CDR1 SGHTA, CDR2 FQGTGA.

The genes are TRBV5-1 and TRBJ1-6; TCRdb's D gene call, TRBD1, goes unchecked for lack of DNA. Germline CDR1 and CDR2: SGHRS and YFSETQ. The CDR3 consists of 15 residues. The CDR3 sequence is CASSRWTRDSSPLHF.

The V and J genes are TRBV7-2 and TRBJ2-3. This CDR3 spans 12 amino acids. Germline V gives CDR1 SGHTA, CDR2 FQGNSA. The CDR3 sequence is CASSGYSDTQYF.

This chain links TRBV20-1 with TRBJ2-6. The CDR3 is made up of 15 amino acids. In germline, CDR1 is DFQATT, CDR2 SNEGSKA (reference sequence). This CDR3 is CSARDQGSGANVLTF.

The chain employs TRBV12-3 or TRBV12-4 and TRBJ2-3. CDR3 length: 15 residues. CDR3 sequence: CASSLRGSFTDTQYF.

The J gene is TRBJ1-2, the V gene TRBV19; TCRdb selects TRBD1, and the lack of DNA leaves this call unchecked. This CDR3 region has 13 residues. The germline V gene has CDR1 LNHDA and CDR2 SQIVND (reference sequence). The chain's CDR3 is CASSMGGNYGYTF.

This chain joins TRBV12-3 or TRBV12-4 and TRBJ2-5; TCRdb's D call of TRBD1 is untestable without DNA. The CDR3 is made up of 15 amino acids. This CDR3 is CASSSRTGVQETQYF.

The V call is TRBV5-1, the J call TRBJ2-7; the D gene TCRdb calls, TRBD1, cannot be checked with no DNA. CDR1 is SGHRS, CDR2 YFSETQ, per germline. The CDR3 is 14 residues long. Here the CDR3 reads CASSSRDTLYEQYF.

The rearrangement joins TRBV4-3 to TRBJ2-7; TCRdb gives TRBD2 as the D gene, but with no DNA this cannot be confirmed. The CDR3 length is 14 residues. CDR1 is LGHNA, CDR2 YSLEER, per germline. CDR3 sequence: CASSQDSRAYEQYF.

J is TRBJ1-1 and V is TRBV5-1. The length of the CDR3 is 13 residues. The germline CDR1 and CDR2 sequences are SGHRS and YFSETQ. CDR3 sequence reads: CASSLWQENEAFF.

The V and J genes are TRBV20-1 and TRBJ2-5. CDR3 size: 12 residues. CDR1 is DFQATT, CDR2 SNEGSKA, per germline (reference sequence). CDR3 sequence reads: CSARADQETQYF.

The chain links TRBV6-1 to TRBJ2-1; TCRdb's D call, TRBD1, is unchecked because there is no DNA. The CDR3 covers 15 residues. The germline V gene has CDR1 MNHNS and CDR2 SASEGT. The CDR3 loop reads CASRPPGPVLDEQLF.

V and J are TRBV7-9 and TRBJ2-2. The CDR3 loop spans 12 amino acids. The germline gives CDR1 SEHNR, CDR2 FQNEAQ (reference sequence). Here the CDR3 reads CASSLRAGELFF. The variable domain in full, completed from reference TRBV7-9 and TRBJ2-2, reads DTGVSQNPRHKITKRGQNVTFRCDPISEHNRLYWYRQTLGQGPEFLTYFQNEAQLEKSRLLSDRFSAERPKGSFSTLEIQRTEQGDSAMYLCASSLRAGELFFGEGSRLTVL.

This chain links TRBV6-1 with TRBJ2-3; the D gene TCRdb calls, TRBD1, cannot be checked with no DNA. The CDR3 runs 14 residues. Germline values: CDR1 MNHNS, CDR2 SASEGT. CDR3 protein: CASSELPGRLEADF.

The chain employs TRBV12-3 or TRBV12-4 and TRBJ2-3; the TRBD2 assignment by TCRdb is unverifiable without DNA. CDR3 length: 16 residues. CDR3 residues: CASSPPGLKNTDAQYF.

The J gene is TRBJ2-3, the V gene TRBV10-3; the TCRdb D gene call, TRBD1, has no DNA to confirm it. The V gene's germline CDR1 is ENHRY and CDR2 SYGVKD. This CDR3 contains 14 residues. The CDR3 sequence: CAIIQGSGTDTQYF.

The chain has TRBV5-1 and TRBJ2-5; the TRBD1 assignment by TCRdb is unverifiable without DNA. Looked up from germline, CDR1 is SGHRS and CDR2 is YFSETQ. The CDR3 loop spans 15 amino acids. The CDR3 protein is CASSPTTGLQETQYF.

V usage is TRBV27 and J usage is TRBJ2-3; TCRdb's D call, TRBD1, is unchecked because there is no DNA. Germline CDR1 MNHEY, CDR2 SMNVEV (reference sequence). There are 13 residues in the CDR3. The CDR3 protein is CASSPPLGNTQYF.

The V call is TRBV6-5, the J call TRBJ2-1; TCRdb's D call of TRBD2 is untestable without DNA. Germline V gene lookup returns CDR1 MNHEY and CDR2 SVGAGI. The CDR3 is 16 amino acids. CDR3 sequence reads: CASSYSETSNYNEQFF.

The rearrangement joins TRBV6-2 or TRBV6-3 to TRBJ2-5. There are 16 residues in the CDR3. The germline gives CDR1 MNHEY, CDR2 SVGEGT. The CDR3 region is CASSLPRTAYQETQYF.

The chain couples TRBV4-3 to TRBJ2-5; TCRdb proposes TRBD1, but this gene call is untestable without DNA. Germline V lookup: CDR1 LGHNA, CDR2 YSLEER. This CDR3 spans 17 amino acids. Here the CDR3 reads CASSQDRRGGAKETQYF.

This chain connects TRBV7-3 to TRBJ2-2; TCRdb designates TRBD1, a call that cannot be tested without DNA. This CDR3 region has 18 residues. Germline-derived CDR1 and CDR2 are SGHTA and FQGTGA. CDR3 sequence: CASSPTTVGGSNTGELFF. Together with reference TRBV7-3 and TRBJ2-2, the CDR3 gives the full variable domain: GAGVSQTPSNKVTEKGKYVELRCDPISGHTALYWYRQSLGQGPEFLIYFQGTGAADDSGLPNDRFFAVRPEGSVSTLKIQRTERGDSAVYLCASSPTTVGGSNTGELFFGEGSRLTVL.

The chain uses TRBV2 and TRBJ2-1; without DNA, the TCRdb call of TRBD2 cannot be checked. This CDR3 is 13 amino acids long. CDR1 and CDR2 (germline): SNHLY, FYNNEI. The CDR3 reads CAGGTSGLDEQFF. Drawing the rest from reference TRBV2 and TRBJ2-1, the complete variable domain is EPEVTQTPSHQVTQMGQEVILRCVPISNHLYFYWYRQILGQKVEFLVSFYNNEISEKSEIFDDQFSVERPDGSNFTLKIRSTKLEDSAMYFCAGGTSGLDEQFFGPGTRLTVL.

The chain carries TRBV7-9 and TRBJ1-3; TCRdb reports TRBD1, a call that lacks DNA to check it against. The CDR3 loop spans 17 amino acids. Germline-derived CDR1 and CDR2 are SEHNR and FQNEAQ (reference sequence). The CDR3 loop is CASSTRGQGDPGNTIYF.